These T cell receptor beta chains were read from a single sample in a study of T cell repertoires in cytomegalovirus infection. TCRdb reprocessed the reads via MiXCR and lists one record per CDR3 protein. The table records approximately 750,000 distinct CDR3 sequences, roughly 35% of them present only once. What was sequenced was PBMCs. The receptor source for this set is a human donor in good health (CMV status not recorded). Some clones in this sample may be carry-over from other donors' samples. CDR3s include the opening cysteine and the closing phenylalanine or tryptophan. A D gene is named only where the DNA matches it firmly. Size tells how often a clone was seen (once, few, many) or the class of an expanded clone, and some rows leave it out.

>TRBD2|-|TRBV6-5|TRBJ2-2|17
TGTGCCAGCAGTTCCAGGGGGGGACTAGCGGACTTCGGGGAGCTGTTTTTT
CASSSRGGLADFGELFF
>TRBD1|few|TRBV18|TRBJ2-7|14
TGTGCCAGCTCACCGCGGACAGGGAACTACGAGCAGTACTTC
CASSPRTGNYEQYF
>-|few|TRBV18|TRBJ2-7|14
TGTGCCAGCTCACCTCAATGGGGGTCCTACGAGCAGTACTTC
CASSPQWGSYEQYF
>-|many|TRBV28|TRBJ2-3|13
TGTGCCAGCAGTTTAATTTCCAAAGATACGCAGTATTTT
CASSLISKDTQYF
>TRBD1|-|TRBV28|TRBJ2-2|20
TGTGCCAGCAGTCCTATTTTTGCAATTGACAGGGCCTGGAACACCGGGGAGCTGTTTTTT
CASSPIFAIDRAWNTGELFF
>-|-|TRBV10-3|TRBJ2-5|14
TGTGCCATCAGTGAGGTGGGGGGAGCGGAGACCCAGTACTTC
CAISEVGGAETQYF
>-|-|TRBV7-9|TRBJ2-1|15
TGTGCCAGCAGCTTATGGCAGGGGACCTACAATGAGCAGTTCTTC
CASSLWQGTYNEQFF
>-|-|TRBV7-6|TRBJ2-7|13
TGTGCCAGAAGCCCCCCGGGCAGGGTGTTTCAGTACTTC
CARSPPGRVFQYF
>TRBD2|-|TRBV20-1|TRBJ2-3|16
TGCAGTGCTAGAGATCGACTAGCGGGTATTCGGGATACGCAGTATTTT
CSARDRLAGIRDTQYF
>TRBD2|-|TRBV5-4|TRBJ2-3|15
TGTGCCAGCAGCTTGACTAGCGGTACCACAGATACGCAGTATTTT
CASSLTSGTTDTQYF
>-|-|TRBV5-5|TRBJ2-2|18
TGTGCCAGCAGCTTGGAGGATCTAGGCCTAGAGAACACCGGGGAGCTGTTTTTT
CASSLEDLGLENTGELFF
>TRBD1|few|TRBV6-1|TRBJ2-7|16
TGTGCCAGCAGTGAAAGATTCGGACAGGGCAGCTACGAGCAGTACTTC
CASSERFGQGSYEQYF
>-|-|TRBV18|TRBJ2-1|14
TGTGCCAGCTCACCCCAGGACCGGTACAATGAGCAGTTCTTC
CASSPQDRYNEQFF
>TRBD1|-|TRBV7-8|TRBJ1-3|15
TGTGCCAGCAGCCGCAGGGGGCTCTCTGGAAACACCATATATTTT
CASSRRGLSGNTIYF
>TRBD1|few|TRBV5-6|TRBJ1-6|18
TGTGCCAGCAGCAGCCTATCTTCCGGGACAGGGTTCAATTCACCCCTCCACTTT
CASSSLSSGTGFNSPLHF
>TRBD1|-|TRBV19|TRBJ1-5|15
TGTGCCAGTAGCAGCCGGGACAGGGACAATCAGCCCCAGCATTTT
CASSSRDRDNQPQHF
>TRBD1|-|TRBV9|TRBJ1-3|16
TGTGCCAGCAGCGGATTAACAGGGGGACTTGGAAACACCATATATTTT
CASSGLTGGLGNTIYF